The entry below describes one T cell receptor (beta chain). Its antigen has not been determined. The sample holds no much larger clone one base away, and base qualities are not on file. Samples from volunteer blood donors who had recovered from COVID-19 were contributed by a second Seattle source. Whole blood was collected in K2EDTA tubes by collaborating institutions according to the institutions' own protocols. Collaborator samples were shipped for TCRbeta analysis as frozen whole blood, isolated PBMCs, or DNA extracted from either sample type. The immunoSEQ Assay, a bias-controlled multiplex PCR, was used to amplify TCRbeta CDR3 regions from genomic DNA. As for the authors' bioinformatics: Within the assay, amplification of reference gene primers was used to estimate how many nucleated cells each sample contained. To quantify the absolute abundance of each unique TCRbeta CDR3 rearrangement, sequence reads were collapsed and filtered. For each sample, productive Simpson clonality was calculated as the square root of Simpson's diversity index over productive rearrangements. As stored in TCRdb, this immuneACCESS dataset retains in-frame rearrangements with V and J assigned. A fraction of the clones does not appear; measured against another copy, unresolved V genes explain less than half of the discrepancy, and the remainder lacks a known reason. That table supplies the V and J calls and clone size; D and trimming were determined from the DNA. The sample includes about 240,000 clones, with about four fifths observed a single time. Roughly 1.9% of the sample comes from the top ten.

The sample is drawn from a study of blood T cell repertoires in COVID-19 (dated by TCRdb to about 2020). With respect to the entire study: The collaborator samples originated in the United States, Italy and Spain and spanned the acute and convalescent phases of COVID-19. The prospective study material was composed of cDNA or gDNA derived from T cells, B-cell-depleted T cells, or PBMCs. The dataset comprised deeply sampled blood TCRbeta repertoires from subjects exposed to, actively infected with, or recovered from COVID-19. The repertoires were released in a freely available public database intended as a resource for research on the immune response to SARS-CoV-2. Samples were obtained from the ongoing ImmuneRACE study (first 160 participants) and from 1,254 subjects provided by 6 global collaborators. A de-identified subject ID, COVID-19 status, age in years and sex were almost always included in the sample metadata. HLA class I and class II types, where available, came from metadata supplied by the sample provider rather than from assay-based typing. Study-level results and caveats: The amount of clinical and demographic metadata varied by source and participant and was provided uncurated.

Based on the germline V gene, the CDR1 and CDR2 sequences are SGHRS and YFSETQ. Measured from the cysteine to the phenylalanine, the CDR3 is 15 residues long. Of the read, only the CDR3 DNA is kept; its 45 bases are in frame from base 1. V is shortened by 1 base, J by 4 bases, and the region joining them spans 13 bases. Sample: peripheral blood. Rearrangement joined TRBV5-1 to TRBJ2-3; TRBD2 is a weak D gene call, 6 bases matching. The receptor was derived from a man aged 25 to 45 who had recovered from COVID-19. The nucleotides read TGCGCCAGCAGCTTGCCGGCGGGGTTAGCAGATACGCAGTATTTT. Translation gives CASSLPAGLADTQYF.